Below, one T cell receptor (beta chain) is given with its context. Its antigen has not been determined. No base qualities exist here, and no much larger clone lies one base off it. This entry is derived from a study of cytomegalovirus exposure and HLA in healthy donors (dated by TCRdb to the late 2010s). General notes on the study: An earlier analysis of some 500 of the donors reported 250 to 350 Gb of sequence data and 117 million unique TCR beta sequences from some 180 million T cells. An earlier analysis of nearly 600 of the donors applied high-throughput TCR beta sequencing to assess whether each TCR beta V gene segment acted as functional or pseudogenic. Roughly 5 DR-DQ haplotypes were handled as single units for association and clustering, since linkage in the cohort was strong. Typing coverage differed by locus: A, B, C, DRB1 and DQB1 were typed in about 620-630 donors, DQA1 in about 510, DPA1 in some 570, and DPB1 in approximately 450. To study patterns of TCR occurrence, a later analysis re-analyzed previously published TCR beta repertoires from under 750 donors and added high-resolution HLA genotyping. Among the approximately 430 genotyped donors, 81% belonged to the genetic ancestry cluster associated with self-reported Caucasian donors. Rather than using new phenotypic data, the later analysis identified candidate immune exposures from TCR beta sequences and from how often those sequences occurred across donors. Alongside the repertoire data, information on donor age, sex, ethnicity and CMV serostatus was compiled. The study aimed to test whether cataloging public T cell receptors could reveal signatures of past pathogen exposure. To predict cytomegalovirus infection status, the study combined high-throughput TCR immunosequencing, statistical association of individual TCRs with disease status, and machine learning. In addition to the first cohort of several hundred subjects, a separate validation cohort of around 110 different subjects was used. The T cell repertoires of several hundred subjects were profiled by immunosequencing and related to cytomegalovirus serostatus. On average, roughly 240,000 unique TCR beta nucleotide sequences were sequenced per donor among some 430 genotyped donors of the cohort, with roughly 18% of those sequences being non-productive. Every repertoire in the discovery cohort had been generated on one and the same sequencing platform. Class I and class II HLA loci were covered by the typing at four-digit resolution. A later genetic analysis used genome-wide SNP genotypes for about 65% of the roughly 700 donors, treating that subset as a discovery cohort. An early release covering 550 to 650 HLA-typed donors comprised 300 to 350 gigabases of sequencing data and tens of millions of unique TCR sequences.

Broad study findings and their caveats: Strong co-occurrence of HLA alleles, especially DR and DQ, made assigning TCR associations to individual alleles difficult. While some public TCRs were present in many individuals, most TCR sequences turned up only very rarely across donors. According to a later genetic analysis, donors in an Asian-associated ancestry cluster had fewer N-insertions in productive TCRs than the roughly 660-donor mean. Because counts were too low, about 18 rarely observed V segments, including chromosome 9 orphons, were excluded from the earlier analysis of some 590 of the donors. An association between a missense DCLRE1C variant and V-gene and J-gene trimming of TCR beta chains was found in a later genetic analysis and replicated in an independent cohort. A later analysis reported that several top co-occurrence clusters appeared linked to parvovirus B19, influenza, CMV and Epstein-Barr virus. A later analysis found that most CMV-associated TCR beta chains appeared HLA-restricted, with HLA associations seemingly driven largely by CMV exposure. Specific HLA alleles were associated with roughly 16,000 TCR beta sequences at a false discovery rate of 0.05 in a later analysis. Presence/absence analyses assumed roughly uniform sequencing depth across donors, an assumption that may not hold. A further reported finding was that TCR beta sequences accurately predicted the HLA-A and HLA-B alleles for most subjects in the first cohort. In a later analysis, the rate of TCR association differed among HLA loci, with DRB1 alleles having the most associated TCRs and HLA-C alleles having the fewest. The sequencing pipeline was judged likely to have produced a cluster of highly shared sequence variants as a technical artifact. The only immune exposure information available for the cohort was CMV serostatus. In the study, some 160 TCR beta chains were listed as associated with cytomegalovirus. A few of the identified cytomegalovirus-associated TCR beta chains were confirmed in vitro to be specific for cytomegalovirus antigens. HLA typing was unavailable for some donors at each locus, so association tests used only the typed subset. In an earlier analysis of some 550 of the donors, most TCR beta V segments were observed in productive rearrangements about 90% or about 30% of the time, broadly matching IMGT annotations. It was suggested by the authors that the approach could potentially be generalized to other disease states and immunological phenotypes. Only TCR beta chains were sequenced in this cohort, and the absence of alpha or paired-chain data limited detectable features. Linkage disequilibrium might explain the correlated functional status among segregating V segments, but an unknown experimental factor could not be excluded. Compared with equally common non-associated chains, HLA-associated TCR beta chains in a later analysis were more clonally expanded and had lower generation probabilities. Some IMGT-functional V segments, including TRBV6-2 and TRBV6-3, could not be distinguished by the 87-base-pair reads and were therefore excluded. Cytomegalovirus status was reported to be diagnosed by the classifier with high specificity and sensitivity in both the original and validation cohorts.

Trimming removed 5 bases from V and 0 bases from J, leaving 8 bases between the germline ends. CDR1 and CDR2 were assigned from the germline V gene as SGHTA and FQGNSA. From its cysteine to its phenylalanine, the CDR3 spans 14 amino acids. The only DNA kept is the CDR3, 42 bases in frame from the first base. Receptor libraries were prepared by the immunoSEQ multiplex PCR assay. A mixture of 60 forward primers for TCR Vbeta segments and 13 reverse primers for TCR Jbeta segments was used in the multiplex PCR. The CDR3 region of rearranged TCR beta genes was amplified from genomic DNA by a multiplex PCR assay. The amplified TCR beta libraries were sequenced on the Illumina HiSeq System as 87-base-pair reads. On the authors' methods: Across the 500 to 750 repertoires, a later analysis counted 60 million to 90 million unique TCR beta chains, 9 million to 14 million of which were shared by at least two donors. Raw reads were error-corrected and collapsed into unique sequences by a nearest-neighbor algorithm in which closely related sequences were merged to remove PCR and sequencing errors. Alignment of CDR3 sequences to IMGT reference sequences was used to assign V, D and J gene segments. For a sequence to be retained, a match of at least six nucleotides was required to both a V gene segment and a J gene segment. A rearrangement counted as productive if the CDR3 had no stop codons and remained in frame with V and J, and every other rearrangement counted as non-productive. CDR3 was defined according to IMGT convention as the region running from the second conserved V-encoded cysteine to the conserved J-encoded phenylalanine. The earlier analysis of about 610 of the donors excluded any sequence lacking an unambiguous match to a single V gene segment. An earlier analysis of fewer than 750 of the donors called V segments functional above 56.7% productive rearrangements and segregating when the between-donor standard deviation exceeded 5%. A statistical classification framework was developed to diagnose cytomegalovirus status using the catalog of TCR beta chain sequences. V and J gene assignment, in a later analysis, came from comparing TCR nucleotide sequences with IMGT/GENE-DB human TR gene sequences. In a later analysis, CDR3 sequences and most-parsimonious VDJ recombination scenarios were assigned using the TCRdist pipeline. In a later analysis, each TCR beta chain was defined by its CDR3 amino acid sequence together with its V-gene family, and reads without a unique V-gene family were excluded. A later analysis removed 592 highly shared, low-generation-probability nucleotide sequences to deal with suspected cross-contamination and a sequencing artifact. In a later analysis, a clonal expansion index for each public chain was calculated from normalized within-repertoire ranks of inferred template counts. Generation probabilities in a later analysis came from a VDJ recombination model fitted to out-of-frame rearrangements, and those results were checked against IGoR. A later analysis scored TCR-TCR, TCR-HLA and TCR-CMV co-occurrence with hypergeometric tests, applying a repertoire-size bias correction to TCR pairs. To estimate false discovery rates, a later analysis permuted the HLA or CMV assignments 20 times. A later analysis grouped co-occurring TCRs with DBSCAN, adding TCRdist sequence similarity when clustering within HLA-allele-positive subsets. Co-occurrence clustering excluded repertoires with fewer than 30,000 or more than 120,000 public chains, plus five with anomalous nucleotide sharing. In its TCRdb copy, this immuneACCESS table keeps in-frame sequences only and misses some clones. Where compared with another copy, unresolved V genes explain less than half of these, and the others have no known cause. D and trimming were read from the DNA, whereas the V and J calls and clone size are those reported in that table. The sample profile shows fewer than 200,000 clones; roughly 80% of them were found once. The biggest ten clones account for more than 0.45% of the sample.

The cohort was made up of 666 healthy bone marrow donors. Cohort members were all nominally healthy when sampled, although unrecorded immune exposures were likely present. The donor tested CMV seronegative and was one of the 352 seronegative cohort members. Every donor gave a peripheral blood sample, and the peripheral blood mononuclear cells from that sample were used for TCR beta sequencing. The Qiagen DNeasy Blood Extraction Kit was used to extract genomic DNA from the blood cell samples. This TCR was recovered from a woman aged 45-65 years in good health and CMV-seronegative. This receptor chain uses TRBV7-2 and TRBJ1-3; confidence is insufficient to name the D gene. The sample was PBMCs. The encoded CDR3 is CASSRRGSGNTIYF. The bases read TGTGCCAGCAGCCGGCGGGGCTCTGGAAACACCATATATTTT.